The count of the clone carrying this TCR beta chain is one. Germline-derived CDR1 and CDR2 are MNHNS and SASEGT. V was shortened by 6 bases and J by 1 base, with 9 bases between the two germline ends. The CDR3 consists of 13 residues. This specimen belongs to a study of cytomegalovirus exposure and HLA in healthy donors. Generated by immunoSEQ multiplex PCR, the TCRdb table keeps only in-frame clones and is missing some. Among 70,000 to 95,000 clones listed, 90% to 95% were seen once. The receptor comes from a woman in her 30s in good health and CMV-seronegative. The chain has TRBV6-1 and TRBJ1-1, with D possibly TRBD1 on 5 matching bases. Material for sequencing was PBMCs. CDR3 in amino acids: CASSLTGNTEAFF. In DNA form, the CDR3 reads TGTGCCAGCAGCCTCACAGGGAACACTGAAGCTTTCTTT.